These T cell receptor beta chains were read from a single sample in a study of shared clonotypes between healthy human individuals. Sequenced by immunoSEQ multiplex PCR; TCRdb stores in-frame clones only, minus some. The sample shows about 1 million clones, around 76% of them seen only once. The sequencing sample was made of memory CD4+ T cells sorted from blood. The receptors shown here come from a man younger than 35 in good health. Each CDR3 is given without its conserved first and last residue.

v_call	j_call	cdr3_aa
TRBV7-7	TRBJ2-5	ASSWTHRETQY
TRBV30	TRBJ1-5	AWGRSDRENRAQH
TRBV4-2	TRBJ1-5	ASSQIPETGQPQH
TRBV4-3	TRBJ2-2	ASSQDLVSNTGELF
TRBV19	TRBJ1-1	ASSIDRGSVTLNTEAF
TRBV5-4	TRBJ2-3	ASSFSGTPGTQY
TRBV7-8	TRBJ1-5	ASSGQGKGQPQH
TRBV10-3	TRBJ1-5	AISAGGDSNQPQH
TRBV2	TRBJ2-5	ASRSPLGRETQY
TRBV7-3	TRBJ2-7	ASSLSGVGEQY
TRBV30	TRBJ2-7	AWSLGRAEQY
TRBV13	TRBJ2-7	ASSPTYEQY
TRBV5-1	TRBJ1-3	ASSLMTGFYGNTIY
TRBV6-5	TRBJ2-7	ASGKGQFYEQY
TRBV5-1	TRBJ2-3	ASRLGGTDTQY
TRBV29-1	TRBJ2-5	SVDMNWDPKETQY
TRBV30	TRBJ2-5	AYSGGIQETQY
TRBV6-1	TRBJ2-7	ASLTSGGPYEQY